This record concerns one T cell receptor (beta chain) sequence. Its target is unknown. This entry comes from a study of OX40 agonist ivuxolimab in advanced cancers. Study-level points and caveats: Expanded clones were, on average, more numerous among CD8+ T cells than CD4+.

After removal of 7 bases from V and 3 bases from J, the junction contained 7 bases not matched to a gene. Germline V lookup: CDR1 MNHNS, CDR2 SASEGT. CDR3 length: 14 amino acids. The repertoire was sequenced with immunoSEQ multiplex PCR; TCRdb's copy has only in-frame clones and lacks some. The data hold fewer than 85,000 clones, with roughly 86% observed a single time. The chain employs TRBV6-1 and TRBJ2-7, with 9 bases matching TRBD2. The sequence came from an adult with an advanced solid tumor such as melanoma, head and neck, liver or kidney cancer. Sample: CD4+ or CD8+ T cells sorted from blood, taken in a trial of the OX40 agonist ivuxolimab. The CDR3 DNA reads TGTGCCAGCACCCCAGCGGGGGGCAGCTACGAGCAGTACTTC. It yields the protein CASTPAGGSYEQYF.